This T cell receptor beta chain was sequenced in a study of long-term antiretroviral therapy in people with HIV (dated by TCRdb to the early 2020s). As for the study more broadly: The earliest samples were collected about a decade before the 2015 WHO recommendation for immediate ART, when ART was typically delayed until CD4 counts fell. This retrospective serial study examined whether starting ART and sustained HIV suppression were associated with changes in the composition and diversity of the TRB repertoire in peripheral blood. A total of some 200 cryopreserved PBMC samples came from 25 to 30 adults with confirmed HIV infection and were collected serially over a mean of roughly six years (range 1-12). About two fifths of the roughly 30 participants with HIV were female. No cross-contamination during QIAcube processing was shown when test extractions of a monoclonal T-cell line were performed alongside about 30 polyclonal samples. Study-level results and caveats: Limited PBMC availability meant only the TCR beta chain was sequenced, without alpha chain pairing. No data were available on ART adherence, viral resistance or therapy changes, limiting inferences about post-ART repertoire changes. Starting ART was linked to a significant rise in TRB diversity, yet even with long-term ART the diversity remained significantly lower than in transplant donor controls. Narrower CDR3 length ranges were observed in HIV repertoires than in controls, and an antigen-experienced repertoire with only a slight naive shift after ART was suggested by the network structure. Because pre-ART samples had limited cell numbers, unsorted PBMC were profiled rather than sorted CD4+ and CD8+ T cells. The samples were dated from 2004 to 2017, and the ART regimens that were used may be less effective than current ART regimens. Expanded TRB clones identified before ART initiation dominated the repertoire across all time points, though the dominance fluctuated and decreased in many PLHIV after ART.

Participants were included only if at least one PBMC sample before ART initiation and at least two post-ART samples were available. Every participant with HIV received treatment in the United States of America. Before DNA extraction, cryopreserved samples of 1-10 million PBMC were thawed and washed. At the time of the earliest PBMC sample for each participant with HIV, ages ranged from roughly 23 to 60 years. Each participant contributed PBMC samples from 1-4 timepoints before ART initiation and 2-8 timepoints after ART initiation, with a median of 7 samples. Serial HIV viral load, CD4+ T-cell count, ART history and demographic data were obtained for every participant. A Qiagen kit on a QIAcube was used to extract genomic DNA from unsorted PBMC, with samples processed in batches of 12. The germline V gene specifies MNHNS as CDR1 and SASEGT as CDR2. The CDR3 spans 15 residues, from the cysteine through the phenylalanine. Only the CDR3 DNA is retained, 45 bases long and in frame from the first base. Clipping removes 5 bases from V and 7 bases from J, with 9 as the unmatched junction base count.

Sequencing of the TRB variable region was done with the immunoSEQ hsTCRB v3.0 assay at survey level resolution. A depth of roughly 40,000-55,000 T-cell genomes per sample was targeted for TRB sequencing. Pooled TRB libraries were sequenced on an Illumina MiSeq with a v3 150-cycle kit. In the paper's pipeline: Analysis of repertoires was carried out in R inside a reproducible Nextflow workflow spanning QC, data transformation and analysis. LymphoSeq2, an R package for exploring AIRR-Seq data, was used to implement custom analyses. Several samples that yielded fewer than 5000 total TRB sequences were excluded, so that some 190 HIV repertoires were analyzed. Of the 188 retained HIV repertoires, almost 60 were collected before and more than 120 after ART initiation. Repertoires were downsampled to 5000 TRB nucleotide sequences, with summary statistics averaged over 100 downsampling iterations. Only TRB sequences with CDR3 regions of at least seven amino acids were retained for analysis. Two measures captured diversity: a Shannon entropy-derived clonality score and the Gini coefficient. In the repertoire networks, any two of the top 5000 CDR3 amino acid sequences were connected whenever the two sequences differed by an edit distance of one. For TRB CDR3 amino acid sequences, GLIPH2 was used to predict antigen specificity groups and MHC restriction. CDR3 amino acid sequences were matched against VDJdb and McPAS-TCR to flag known CMV, EBV, HIV or tissue antigen associations. Pre-ART, post-ART and control groups were compared with Wilcoxon signed-rank tests and Holm-Bonferroni correction. TCRdb took over this immuneACCESS table, retaining in-frame rearrangements with V and J assigned. Such tables are incomplete; in checked studies, under half of the missing clones stem from an unresolved V gene, and the remainder is unexplained. Clonal size and the V and J genes are those of that table, whereas D and trimming came from the DNA. The sample table records roughly 37,000 clones; 80% of these occur just once. The ten largest clones take up around 5.8% of the sample.

Concerning this clone itself: Its antigen remains unidentified. No qualities accompany the bases; no much larger clone lies one base away.

Recombination joined TRBV6-1 with TRBJ2-7, with 12 junctional bases fitting TRBD1. The TCR was taken from a man aged 25 to 40 with HIV. Sequencing was performed on unsorted PBMCs, taken 3.4 years after starting antiretroviral therapy. The DNA sequence reads TGTGCCAGCAGTTCCATGGGACAGGGGGCTCGGGAGCAGTACTTC. Its translation is CASSSMGQGAREQYF.